This T cell receptor (beta chain) stems from a study of blood T cell repertoires in COVID-19. Here immunoSEQ multiplex PCR was the method, and the copy in TCRdb shows in-frame clones only, minus some. The sample comprises under 80,000 clones, approximately 83% of which are singletons, and approximately 14% rests with the top ten. V gave up 2 bases and J gave up 1 base, with 11 bases separating them. The CDR3 sequence is 16 residues long. CDR1 is SEHNR, CDR2 FQNEAQ, per germline (reference sequence). The chain is built from TRBV7-9 and TRBJ1-4; unclear D gene. The TCR was taken from a human donor in a cohort sampled during active COVID-19. Sequences were obtained from peripheral blood. The CDR3 sequence is CASSLRRELTNEKLFF. The DNA of the CDR3 is TGTGCCAGCAGCTTAAGGCGGGAACTAACTAATGAAAAACTGTTTTTT.